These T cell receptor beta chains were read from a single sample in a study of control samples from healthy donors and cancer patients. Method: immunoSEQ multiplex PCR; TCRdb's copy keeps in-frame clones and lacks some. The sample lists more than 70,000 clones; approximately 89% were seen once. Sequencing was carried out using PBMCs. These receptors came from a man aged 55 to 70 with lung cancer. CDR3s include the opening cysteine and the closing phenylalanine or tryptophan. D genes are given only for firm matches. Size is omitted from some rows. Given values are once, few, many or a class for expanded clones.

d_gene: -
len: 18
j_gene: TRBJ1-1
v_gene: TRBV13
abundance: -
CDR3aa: CASSLSWGRGSLNTEAFF
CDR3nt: TGTGCCAGCAGCTTATCCTGGGGCAGGGGTAGTTTGAACACTGAAGCTTTCTTT

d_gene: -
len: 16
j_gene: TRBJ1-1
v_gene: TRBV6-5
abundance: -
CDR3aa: CASSYGGTQRNTEAFF
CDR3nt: TGTGCCAGCAGTTACGGAGGGACACAGAGAAACACTGAAGCTTTCTTT

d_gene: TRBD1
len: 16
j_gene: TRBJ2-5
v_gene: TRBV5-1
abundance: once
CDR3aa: CASSLMGQDIQETQYF
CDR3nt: TGCGCCAGCAGCTTGATGGGACAGGACATTCAAGAGACCCAGTACTTC

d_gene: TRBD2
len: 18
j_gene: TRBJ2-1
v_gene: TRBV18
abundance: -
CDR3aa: CASSPPSQAGGFYNEQFF
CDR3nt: TGTGCCAGCTCACCACCATCTCAGGCGGGGGGGTTTTACAATGAGCAGTTCTTC

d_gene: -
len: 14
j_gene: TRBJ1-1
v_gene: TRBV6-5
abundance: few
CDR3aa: CASSYGAVSTEAFF
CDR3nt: TGTGCCAGCAGTTACGGAGCGGTTAGCACTGAAGCTTTCTTT

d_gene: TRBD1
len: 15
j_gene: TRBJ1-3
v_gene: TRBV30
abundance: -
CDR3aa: CARERTGLFGNTIYF
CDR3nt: TGTGCCCGGGAGAGGACAGGGCTTTTCGGAAACACCATATATTTT

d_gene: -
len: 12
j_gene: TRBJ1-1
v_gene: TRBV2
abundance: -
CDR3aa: CASSERVPEAFF
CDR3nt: TGTGCCAGCAGTGAACGGGTCCCCGAAGCTTTCTTT

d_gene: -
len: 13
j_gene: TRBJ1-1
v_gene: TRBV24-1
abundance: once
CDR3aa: CATKSGGNTEAFF
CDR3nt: TGTGCCACCAAGTCTGGGGGGAACACTGAAGCTTTCTTT

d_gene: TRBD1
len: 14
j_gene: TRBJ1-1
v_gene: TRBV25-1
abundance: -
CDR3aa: CAATGPGGLSEAFF
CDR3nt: TGTGCCGCCACCGGGCCAGGGGGCTTATCTGAAGCTTTCTTT

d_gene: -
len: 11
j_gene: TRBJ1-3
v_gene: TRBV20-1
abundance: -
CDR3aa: CSARGGNTIYF
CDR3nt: TGCAGTGCTAGAGGAGGCAACACCATATATTTT

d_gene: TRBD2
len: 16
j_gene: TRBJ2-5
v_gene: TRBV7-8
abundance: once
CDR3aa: CASSAGLAGGTKTQYF
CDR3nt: TGTGCCAGCAGCGCCGGACTAGCGGGGGGCACAAAGACCCAGTACTTC

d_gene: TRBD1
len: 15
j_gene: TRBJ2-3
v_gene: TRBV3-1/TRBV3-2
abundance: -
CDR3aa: CASSTRQGATDTQYF
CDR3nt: TGTGCCAGCAGCACTAGACAGGGGGCAACAGATACGCAGTATTTT

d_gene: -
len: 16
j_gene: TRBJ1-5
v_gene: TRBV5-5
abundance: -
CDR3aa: CASSFRLGEGNQPQHF
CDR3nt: TGTGCCAGCAGCTTCCGACTTGGAGAGGGCAATCAGCCCCAGCATTTT

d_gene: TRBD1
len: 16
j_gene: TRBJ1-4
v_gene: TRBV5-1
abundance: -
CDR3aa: CASSLEPGGLNEKLFF
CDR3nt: TGCGCCAGCAGCTTGGAGCCAGGGGGTCTTAATGAAAAACTGTTTTTT

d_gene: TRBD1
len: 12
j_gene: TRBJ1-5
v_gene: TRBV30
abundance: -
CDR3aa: CAWSEGAQPQHF
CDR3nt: TGTGCCTGGAGTGAGGGGGCTCAGCCCCAGCATTTT

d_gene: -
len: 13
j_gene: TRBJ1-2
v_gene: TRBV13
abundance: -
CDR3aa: CASVSRGNYGYTF
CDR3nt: TGTGCCAGCGTATCCCGGGGGAACTATGGCTACACCTTC

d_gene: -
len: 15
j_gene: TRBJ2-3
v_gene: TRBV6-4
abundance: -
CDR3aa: CASSDWGVSPDTQYF
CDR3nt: TGTGCCAGCAGTGACTGGGGGGTCTCTCCAGATACGCAGTATTTT

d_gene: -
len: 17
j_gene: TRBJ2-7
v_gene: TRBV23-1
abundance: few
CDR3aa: CASRLTRTSADSYEQYF
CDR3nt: TGCGCCAGCAGGCTCACAAGGACTTCCGCGGACTCCTACGAGCAGTACTTC

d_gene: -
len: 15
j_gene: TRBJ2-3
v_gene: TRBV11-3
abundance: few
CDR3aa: CASSSPDEPTDTQYF
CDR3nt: TGTGCCAGCAGCTCCCCCGACGAACCCACAGATACGCAGTATTTT

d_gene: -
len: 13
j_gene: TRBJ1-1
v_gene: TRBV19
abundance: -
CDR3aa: CASSIDLTTEAFF
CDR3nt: TGTGCCAGTAGTATAGATCTGACTACTGAAGCTTTCTTT

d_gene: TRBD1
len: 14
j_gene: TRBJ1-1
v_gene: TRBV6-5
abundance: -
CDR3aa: CASRQGAVNTEAFF
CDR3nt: TGTGCCAGCAGACAGGGGGCCGTGAACACTGAAGCTTTCTTT

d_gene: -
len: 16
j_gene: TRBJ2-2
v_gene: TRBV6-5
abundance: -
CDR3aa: CASSYFWTSNTGELFF
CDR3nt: TGTGCCAGCAGTTACTTTTGGACATCGAACACCGGGGAGCTGTTTTTT

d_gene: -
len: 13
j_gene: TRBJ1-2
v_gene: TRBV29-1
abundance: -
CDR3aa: CSCVRTGLDGYTF
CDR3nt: TGCAGCTGTGTTCGTACAGGTCTGGATGGCTACACCTTC

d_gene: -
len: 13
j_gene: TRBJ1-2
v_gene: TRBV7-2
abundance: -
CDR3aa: CASSLVGTDGYTF
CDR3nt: TGTGCCAGCAGCTTAGTTGGGACCGATGGCTACACCTTC

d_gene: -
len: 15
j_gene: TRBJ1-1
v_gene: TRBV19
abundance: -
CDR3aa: CASSRAGTVNTEAFF
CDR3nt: TGTGCCAGTAGTCGTGCGGGAACGGTGAACACTGAAGCTTTCTTT

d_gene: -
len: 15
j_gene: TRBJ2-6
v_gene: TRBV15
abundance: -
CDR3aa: CATSRSVTGANVLTF
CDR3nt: TGTGCCACCAGCAGATCAGTTACTGGGGCCAACGTCCTGACTTTC

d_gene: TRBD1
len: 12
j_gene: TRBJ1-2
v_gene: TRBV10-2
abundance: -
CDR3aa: CASSGGGRGYTF
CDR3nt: TGCGCCAGTTCAGGGGGCGGAAGGGGCTACACCTTC

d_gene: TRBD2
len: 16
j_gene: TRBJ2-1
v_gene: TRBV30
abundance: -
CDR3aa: CAWSAVRLAGYNEQFF
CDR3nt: TGTGCCTGGAGTGCTGTTAGGCTAGCGGGTTACAATGAGCAGTTCTTC